This T cell receptor (beta chain) was sequenced in a study of T cell responses to AZD1222 COVID-19 vaccine. The germline gives CDR1 ENHRY, CDR2 SYGVKD. This CDR3 is 16 amino acids long. In the case of this clone: One end of the junction varies from germline; a read error may be responsible.

The table came from immunoSEQ multiplex PCR; TCRdb's copy has only in-frame clones and leaves some out. Of tens of thousands of clones in the sample, 75% to 90% are singletons; the top ten hold under 6.5%. The clonotype originates from an adult who received the AZD1222 COVID-19 vaccine. Sequenced material: peripheral blood, taken 28 days after the second AZD1222 dose. The rearrangement links TRBV10-3 to TRBJ2-7; D may be TRBD1 or TRBD2 (7 bases each). This chain's CDR3 is CAISDPSTGRGRERYF. Written as DNA, the CDR3 is TGTGCCATCAGTGACCCTTCGACAGGGAGGGGTCGCGAGCGGTACTTC.